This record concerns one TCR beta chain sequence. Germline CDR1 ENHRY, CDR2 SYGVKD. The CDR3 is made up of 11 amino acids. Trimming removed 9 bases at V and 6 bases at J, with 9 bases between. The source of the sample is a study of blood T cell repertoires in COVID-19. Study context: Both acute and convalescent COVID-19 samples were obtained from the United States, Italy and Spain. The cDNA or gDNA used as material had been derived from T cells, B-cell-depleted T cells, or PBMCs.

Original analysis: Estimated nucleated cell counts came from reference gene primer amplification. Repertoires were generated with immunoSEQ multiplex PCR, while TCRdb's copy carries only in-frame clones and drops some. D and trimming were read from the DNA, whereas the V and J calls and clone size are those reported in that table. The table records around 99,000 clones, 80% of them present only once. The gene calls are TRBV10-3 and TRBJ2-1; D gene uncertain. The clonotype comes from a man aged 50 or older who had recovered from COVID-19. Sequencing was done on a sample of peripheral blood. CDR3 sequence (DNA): TGTGCCATAAGACGAGGCAATGAGCAGTTCTTC. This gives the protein CAIRRGNEQFF.